The 23 T cell receptor beta chains below all came from one sample that was sequenced in a study of T cells in localized non-small cell lung cancer. Sequenced by immunoSEQ multiplex PCR; TCRdb stores in-frame clones only, minus some. Counted here are about 1,900 clones, roughly 30% occurring once; the ten biggest clones make up more than 10%. Sample: normal lung tissue next to the tumor, taken before any cancer treatment. These receptors were collected from a male donor at least 60 years old with stage I squamous cell lung carcinoma.

The gene calls are TRBV7-1 and TRBJ2-5, with 7 bases matching TRBD1. TRBV7-1 is reported as an ORF; its role is uncertain. Trimming at V came to 5 bases and at J to 4 bases, leaving 4 bases not matched to a gene. This CDR3 contains 13 residues. This CDR3 reads CASSQNRGETQYF. Here the CDR3 DNA reads TGTGCCAGCAGCCAGAACAGGGGAGAGACCCAGTACTTC.

The chain combines TRBV9 with TRBJ2-1; 9 bases agree with TRBD2. J lost 7 bases, V lost 4 bases, and 9 bases had no gene match. This CDR3 has 15 residues. Germline assignment: CDR1 SGDLS and CDR2 YYNGEE. In nucleotides, the CDR3 is TGTGCCAGCAGCCTGACTAGCGGAGGCCGGAATGAGCAGTTCTTC. It yields the protein CASSLTSGGRNEQFF.

The chain recombines TRBV19 with TRBJ2-2; 7 nucleotides line up with TRBD1. CDR3 length: 14 residues. The V and J ends lost 10 bases and 0 bases, in that order; junction bases with no gene match: 5. Looked up from germline, CDR1 is LNHDA and CDR2 is SQIVND (reference sequence). CDR3 amino acids: CATRQGPNTGELFF. The CDR3 nucleotides read TGTGCCACCAGACAGGGTCCGAACACCGGGGAGCTGTTTTTT.

This clone qualifies as medium-sized (0.01 to 0.1%). The chain couples TRBV28 to TRBJ1-2; tentatively, D is TRBD1 (5 bases). The CDR3 spans 14 residues. Germline loops: CDR1 MDHEN, CDR2 SYDVKM. V lost 6 bases to trimming and J lost 3 bases, with 14 bases between them. As DNA, the CDR3 is TGTGCCAGCAGGGGACCGGGGATAGACTATGGCTACACCTTC. Translation: CASRGPGIDYGYTF.

This clone appeared a few times. The rearrangement links TRBV6-8 to TRBJ2-3; D call uncertain. V shed 6 bases and J shed 4 bases, with 11 bases lying between them. Germline CDR1 MNHGY, CDR2 SAAAGT. The CDR3 covers 13 residues. The CDR3 DNA is TGTGCCAGCAGGAGAATTCAGGCAGATACGCAGTATTTT. This encodes CASRRIQADTQYF.

The rearrangement joins TRBV18 to TRBJ2-7, with TRBD2 identical over 10 bases. Germline CDR1 KGHSH, CDR2 LQKENI. V lost 0 bases and J lost 5; bases outside the gene matches: 7. The CDR3 is 16 amino acids. Written as DNA, the CDR3 is TGTGCCAGCTCACCACCGGGCCTAGCGGGAGCCCACGAGCAGTACTTC. Translating it yields CASSPPGLAGAHEQYF. Complete variable domain (other parts from reference TRBV18 and TRBJ2-7): NAGVMQNPRHLVRRRGQEARLRCSPMKGHSHVYWYRQLPEEGLKFMVYLQKENIIDESGMPKERFSAEFPKEGPSILRIQQVVRGDSAAYFCASSPPGLAGAHEQYFGPGTRLTVT.

Relative to its sample, this clone is medium-sized. The chain couples TRBV11-3 to TRBJ2-2; unclear D gene. The length of the CDR3 is 16 residues. Germline CDR1 is SGHNT and CDR2 is YENEEA. The ends were cut back, 5 bases at V and 4 bases at J, with 17 bases in the middle. CDR3 DNA: TGTGCCAGCAGCCTTCCTGAGCGTATAGCCACCGGGGAGCTGTTTTTT. This encodes CASSLPERIATGELFF.

The V gene is TRBV12-5, the J gene TRBJ2-1, with 7 positions matching TRBD2. The V gene end was trimmed by 3 bases and the J gene end by 5 bases; junction bases not matched to a gene: 7. The CDR3 extends over 15 amino acids. In germline, CDR1 is LGHNT, CDR2 FRNRAP. CDR3 sequence reads: CASGFGDYGNNEQFF. The DNA for the CDR3 is TGTGCTAGTGGTTTCGGGGACTACGGGAACAATGAGCAGTTCTTC.

The chain couples TRBV29-1 to TRBJ1-1, with a weak D call TRBD1 (5 bases). The CDR3 runs 14 residues. Germline V lookup: CDR1 SQVTM, CDR2 ANQGSEA. Trimming left V 2 bases short and J 2 bases short, with 12 bases between. The CDR3: CSVEIRDGNTEAFF. The CDR3, as DNA: TGCAGCGTTGAAATCCGGGACGGAAACACTGAAGCTTTCTTT.

This clone was seen a few times. The chain combines TRBV11-3 with TRBJ2-3; D perhaps matches TRBD2 (6 bases). Germline CDR1 reads SGHNT; CDR2 reads YENEEA. The CDR3 loop spans 14 amino acids. V dropped 3 bases and J dropped 6 bases, with 13 bases sitting between them. The CDR3 reads CASSLSGSGDTQYF. As DNA, the CDR3 is TGTGCCAGCAGCTTGTCCGGGAGTGGTGATACGCAGTATTTT. Drawing the rest from reference TRBV11-3 and TRBJ2-3, the complete variable domain is EAGVVQSPRYKIIEKKQPVAFWCNPISGHNTLYWYLQNLGQGPELLIRYENEEAVDDSQLPKDRFSAERLKGVDSTLKIQPAELGDSAVYLCASSLSGSGDTQYFGPGTRLTVL.

The V and J genes are TRBV28 and TRBJ1-5; the match to TRBD1 covers 10 bases. The CDR3 has 15 residues. The V gene's germline CDR1 is MDHEN and CDR2 SYDVKM. J lost 5 bases, V lost 5 bases, and 6 bases had no gene match. This chain's CDR3 is CASSERTGGDQPQHF. For the CDR3, the DNA is TGTGCCAGCAGTGAAAGGACAGGGGGTGATCAGCCCCAGCATTTT.

Relative to its sample, this clone is hyperexpanded. V and J are TRBV11-3 and TRBJ1-4; D may be TRBD1 (6 bases). CDR3 length equals 14 residues. The V gene's germline CDR1 is SGHNT and CDR2 YENEEA. V lost 4 bases, J lost 5 bases, and 11 bases lay in between. Written as DNA, the CDR3 is TGTGCCAGCAGCTCCTGGGACACCAATGAAAAACTGTTTTTT. Its protein is CASSSWDTNEKLFF.

This clone was seen a handful of times. The genes are TRBV9 and TRBJ2-1, with D maybe TRBD2 (6 bases). Germline loops: CDR1 SGDLS, CDR2 YYNGEE. The V gene lost 0 bases and the J gene lost 13 bases, with 11 bases spanning the gap. This CDR3 spans 12 amino acids. This CDR3 is CASSVDVAEQFF. Here the CDR3 DNA reads TGTGCCAGCAGCGTAGATGTAGCGGAACAGTTCTTC.

A few counts support this clone. The rearrangement joins TRBV9 to TRBJ1-3; D is unclear. Germline CDR1 is SGDLS and CDR2 is YYNGEE. The CDR3 has 18 amino acids. V gave up 2 bases and J gave up 0 bases, with 18 bases separating them. The CDR3 bases are TGTGCCAGCAGCGTTGGCTCCTGGAGAGCCAGCTCTGGAAACACCATATATTTT. Translating it yields CASSVGSWRASSGNTIYF.

The rearrangement uses TRBV18 and TRBJ2-5; 8 bases match TRBD1. The CDR3 loop spans 13 amino acids. V gave up 2 bases and J gave up 7 bases; unmatched junction bases: 3. Germline-derived CDR1 and CDR2 are KGHSH and LQKENI. CDR3 sequence reads: CASSPDRGGTQYF. CDR3 DNA: TGTGCCAGCTCACCAGACAGGGGAGGGACCCAGTACTTC. Looking up the rest from reference TRBV18 and TRBJ2-5 gives the full variable domain: NAGVMQNPRHLVRRRGQEARLRCSPMKGHSHVYWYRQLPEEGLKFMVYLQKENIIDESGMPKERFSAEFPKEGPSILRIQQVVRGDSAAYFCASSPDRGGTQYFGPGTRLLVL.

The rearrangement links TRBV19 to TRBJ2-5; 9 nucleotides line up with TRBD2. The trim removed 7 bases at V and 1 base at J, leaving 4 bases unmatched. The germline CDR1 and CDR2 sequences are LNHDA and SQIVND (reference sequence). The CDR3 totals 14 residues. The CDR3 nucleotides read TGTGCCAGTACTAAGACTAGCGGCCAAGAGACCCAGTACTTC. It yields the protein CASTKTSGQETQYF.

This clone was observed a few times. This rearrangement joins TRBV19 to TRBJ1-1; the D gene is possibly TRBD1 (5 bases). V lost 3 bases and J lost 6, with 11 bases in between. This CDR3 has 13 amino acids. Germline lookup yields CDR1 LNHDA and CDR2 SQIVND (reference sequence). In DNA, the CDR3 is TGTGCCAGTAGTATCGACAGTGGGGCTGAAGCTTTCTTT. It encodes CASSIDSGAEAFF.

The chain employs TRBV6-8 and TRBJ2-1, with 7 bases aligning to TRBD2. Germline trimming cut 2 bases from V and 10 bases from J; bases unmatched to any gene: 5. Germline V gene data show CDR1 as MNHGY and CDR2 as SAAAGT. The CDR3 extends over 13 amino acids. The CDR3 DNA is TGTGCCAGCAGTTACCTCCTAGCGGTGGAGCAGTTCTTC. Translation: CASSYLLAVEQFF.

This clone was found a few times. The chain recombines TRBV5-1 with TRBJ2-2; D perhaps matches TRBD1 (6 bases). This CDR3 comprises 16 residues. CDR1 and CDR2 (germline): SGHRS, YFSETQ. V lost 0 bases, J lost 4 bases, and 13 bases lay in between. The CDR3 protein is CASSLEQGWGTGELFF. As DNA, the CDR3 is TGCGCCAGCAGCTTGGAACAGGGATGGGGCACCGGGGAGCTGTTTTTT.

This clone was recorded a few times. The chain has TRBV11-3 and TRBJ2-1, with a weak D call TRBD1 (6 bases). Germline values: CDR1 SGHNT, CDR2 YENEEA. CDR3 length equals 14 residues. V was trimmed by 2 bases and J by 8 bases, leaving 13 bases between them. The CDR3 DNA reads TGTGCCAGCAGCTTAACAGGGTATGTAGATGAGCAGTTCTTC. It specifies CASSLTGYVDEQFF.

This chain joins TRBV11-3 and TRBJ2-1; TRBD2 matches 10 bases. CDR1 and CDR2 from the germline V gene are SGHNT and YENEEA. The CDR3 contains 14 residues. With 1 base clipped from V and 9 bases from J, the junction kept 3 bases outside the gene matches. For the CDR3, the DNA is TGTGCCAGCAGCTTAGGACTAGCGGGTGGTGAGCAGTTCTTC. Protein sequence: CASSLGLAGGEQFF. Full variable domain (rest looked up from reference TRBV11-3 and TRBJ2-1): EAGVVQSPRYKIIEKKQPVAFWCNPISGHNTLYWYLQNLGQGPELLIRYENEEAVDDSQLPKDRFSAERLKGVDSTLKIQPAELGDSAVYLCASSLGLAGGEQFFGPGTRLTVL.

The V and J genes are TRBV11-3 and TRBJ1-1, with 8 bases that match TRBD1. V was pared by 0 bases and J by 5 bases, with 5 bases of the junction left unmatched. This CDR3 comprises 15 residues. CDR1 is SGHNT, CDR2 YENEEA, per germline. The CDR3 nucleotides read TGTGCCAGCAGCTTAGAACCAGGGGGCAGGACTGAAGCTTTCTTT. It yields the protein CASSLEPGGRTEAFF. Based on the CDR3 plus reference TRBV11-3 and TRBJ1-1, the full variable domain is EAGVVQSPRYKIIEKKQPVAFWCNPISGHNTLYWYLQNLGQGPELLIRYENEEAVDDSQLPKDRFSAERLKGVDSTLKIQPAELGDSAVYLCASSLEPGGRTEAFFGQGTRLTVV.

This clone is classed as large. V gene TRBV6-8 combines with J gene TRBJ1-2; 7 bases line up with TRBD1. Germline CDR1 MNHGY, CDR2 SAAAGT. This CDR3 is 14 amino acids long. Trimming at V came to 6 bases and at J to 1 base, leaving 5 bases not matched to a gene. The CDR3 is CASRTQGVNYGYTF. CDR3 coding DNA: TGTGCCAGCAGAACCCAGGGGGTTAACTATGGCTACACCTTC.